This T cell receptor (beta chain) emerged from a study of cytomegalovirus exposure and HLA in healthy donors. Broader study findings: Data from an earlier analysis indicated that most TCR beta V segments were productive either about 87% or about 30% of the time.

V shed 8 bases and J 11 bases; nucleotides not matched to a gene: 8. The CDR3 spans 12 residues. Germline V CDR1 and CDR2: GTSNPN, SVGIG (reference sequence). The primer mix had 60 Vbeta and 13 Jbeta primers. Original processing notes: Counted up in a later analysis, unique TCR beta chains came to 60 million to 95 million, with about 10 million shared. The protocol was immunoSEQ multiplex PCR, while the TCRdb copy is restricted to in-frame clones and leaves out a portion. That table gives V, J and clone size, and the DNA gave D and trimming. This table has around 88,000 clones, over 65% appearing once. A note on this clone: The antigen is unknown.

The receptor's source is a male donor in good health and CMV-seronegative. What was sequenced was PBMCs. The gene calls are TRBV30 and TRBJ1-4, with 10 bases aligning to TRBD1. The CDR3 sequence is CAVWDRGNKLFF. The CDR3 bases are TGTGCCGTATGGGACAGGGGTAACAAACTGTTTTTT. Complete variable domain (other parts from reference TRBV30 and TRBJ1-4): SQTIHQWPATLVQPVGSPLSLECTVEGTSNPNLYWYRQAAGRGLQLLFYSVGIGQISSEVPQNLSASRPQDRQFILSSKKLLLSDSGFYLCAVWDRGNKLFFGSGTQLSVL.